The 14 T cell receptor beta chains below were found in one sample sequenced in a study of CD8 T cells in Susac syndrome. cDNA came from approximately 0.5 to 1 ug RNA primed by random hexamers. TCRdb ran MiXCR on the immunoSEQ multiplex PCR reads and lists one entry per CDR3 protein. Of over 95,000 distinct CDR3 sequences in the sample, around 93% were seen once. The specimen was CD8+ T cells from PBMCs. Receptors originate from a human donor in good health.

This chain uses TRBV7-2 with TRBJ1-2; no reliable D call. The CDR3 spans 16 residues. Trimming took off 2 bases at V and 6 bases at J, with 19 bases between the two ends. Germline assignment: CDR1 SGHTA and CDR2 FQGNSA. CDR3 in amino acids: CASSLLREGAEDGYTF. The CDR3 nucleotides read TGTGCCAGCAGCTTATTACGTGAGGGCGCGGAGGATGGCTACACCTTC.

The chain joins TRBV4-1 to TRBJ1-3; perhaps TRBD1 as D (5 bases). V was clipped by 4 bases and J by 4 bases, with 14 bases between them. The CDR3 runs to 15 residues. The germline CDR1 and CDR2 sequences are MGHRA and YSYEKL. For the CDR3, the DNA is TGCGCCAGCAGCCTAGTGACAGTTTCCGGAAACACCATATATTTT. Translating it yields CASSLVTVSGNTIYF.

The CDR3 sequence is CASSQGGPNTGELFF. CDR3 nucleotides: TGTGCCAGCAGTCAAGGGGGCCCGAACACCGGGGAGCTGTTTTTT. V and J are TRBV28 and TRBJ2-2, with 7 bases identical to TRBD1. CDR3 length equals 15 residues. V gave up 5 bases and J gave up 0 bases; unmatched junction bases: 3. Germline V gives CDR1 MDHEN, CDR2 SYDVKM.

This rearrangement joins TRBV20-1 to TRBJ2-2; TRBD2 matches 9 bases. This CDR3 is built from 19 residues. Germline values: CDR1 DFQATT, CDR2 SNEGSKA (reference sequence). With 0 bases clipped from V and 0 bases from J, the junction kept 11 bases outside the gene matches. CDR3 residues: CSARDRRAGGTSNTGELFF. The CDR3 DNA sequence: TGCAGTGCTAGAGATCGCCGGGCGGGGGGGACCTCGAACACCGGGGAGCTGTTTTTT.

In DNA form, the CDR3 reads TGCGCCAGCAGCCGCGGCCAGGGAGAAACCGGGGAGCTGTTTTTT. Residues: CASSRGQGETGELFF. The chain links TRBV5-1 to TRBJ2-2, with D possibly called TRBD1 or TRBD2 (5 bases each). Germline V gene sequence: CDR1 SGHRS, CDR2 YFSETQ. CDR3 length equals 15 residues. V gave up 4 bases and J gave up 5 bases, with 15 bases separating them.

The chain links TRBV18 to TRBJ2-7; TRBD2 matches at 7 bases. The CDR3 is made up of 14 amino acids. Germline V gives CDR1 KGHSH, CDR2 LQKENI. The V segment lost 0 bases and the J segment 7 bases; nucleotides outside the gene matches: 6. The CDR3 here is CASSPPTSRWEQYF. In DNA, the CDR3 is TGTGCCAGCTCACCACCGACTAGCCGGTGGGAGCAGTACTTC.

This clonotype occurred once. This rearrangement joins TRBV5-8 to TRBJ1-2; D is uncertain. Trimming shortened V by 7 bases and J by 5 bases, and 18 bases separated the two germline ends. CDR1 is SGHTS and CDR2 is YDEGEE in the germline V gene. CDR3 length: 14 residues. DNA for the CDR3: TGTGCCAGCCTGGGGTCGGGCAGGCAGTATGGCTACACCTTC. Its translation is CASLGSGRQYGYTF. The entire variable domain, with the rest obtained from reference TRBV5-8 and TRBJ1-2, is as follows: EAGVTQSPTHLIKTRGQQATLRCSPISGHTSVYWYQQALGLGLQFLLWYDEGEERNRGNFPPRFSGRQFPNYSSELNVNALELEDSALYLCASLGSGRQYGYTFGSGTRLTVV.

CDR3 DNA: TGCGCCAGCAGTGAGTCTGGGACTAGACCCAACAATGAGCAGTTCTTC. Its translation: CASSESGTRPNNEQFF. The chain carries TRBV10-2 and TRBJ2-1; 8 bases map to TRBD2. Germline V gives CDR1 WSHSY, CDR2 SAAADI. CDR3 size: 16 residues. The trim removed 0 bases at V and 5 bases at J, leaving 6 bases unmatched.

The gene calls are TRBV6-2 or TRBV6-3 and TRBJ2-7; D is uncertain. In germline, CDR1 is MNHEY, CDR2 SVGEGT. CDR3 length: 13 residues. V lost 5 bases and J 1 base, leaving 9 bases between the germline ends. In DNA, the CDR3 is TGTGCCAGCAGTAGAGACAATTCCTACGAGCAGTACTTC. It yields the protein CASSRDNSYEQYF.

A single count supports this clonotype. The chain has TRBV5-1 and TRBJ2-7; TRBD2 might be the D (6 bases). The CDR3 runs 12 residues. Trimming removed 4 bases at V and 7 bases at J, with 12 bases between. In germline, CDR1 is SGHRS, CDR2 YFSETQ. CDR3 protein: CASSAGTGEQYF. CDR3 nucleotides: TGCGCCAGCAGCGCGGGGACGGGAGAGCAGTACTTC.

The V call is TRBV30, the J call TRBJ2-6; D gene unclear. CDR3 length: 15 residues. The V and J ends lost 0 bases and 0 bases respectively, with 6 bases between them. CDR1 is GTSNPN, CDR2 SVGIG, per germline (reference sequence). The CDR3 is CAWSVGGSGANVLTF. The CDR3 region has the DNA TGTGCCTGGAGTGTCGGCGGCTCTGGGGCCAACGTCCTGACTTTC.

This chain connects TRBV24-1 to TRBJ2-3; D uncertain. The ends were cut back, 1 base at V and 2 bases at J, with 0 bases in the middle. Germline CDR1 KGHDR, CDR2 SFDVKD. The CDR3 is 12 amino acids. CDR3 residues: CATSDFTDTQYF. In DNA, the CDR3 is TGTGCCACCAGTGATTTCACAGATACGCAGTATTTT.

This clonotype was seen only a few times. The V gene is TRBV5-4, the J gene TRBJ2-5; 9 bases map to TRBD2. This CDR3 spans 14 amino acids. Trimming took 3 bases from V and 4 from J; bases not matched to a gene: 4. CDR1 is SGHNT and CDR2 is YYREEE in the germline V gene (reference sequence). CDR3 sequence (DNA): TGTGCCAGCAGCTCGGCGGGGGGGAGAGAGACCCAGTACTTC. This codes for CASSSAGGRETQYF. Full variable domain (remainder filled in from reference TRBV5-4 and TRBJ2-5): ETGVTQSPTHLIKTRGQQVTLRCSSQSGHNTVSWYQQALGQGPQFIFQYYREEENGRGNFPPRFSGLQFPNYSSELNVNALELDDSALYLCASSSAGGRETQYFGPGTRLLVL.

The rearrangement links TRBV7-2 to TRBJ2-5; D possibly corresponds to TRBD2 (6 bases). The germline V gene has CDR1 SGHTA and CDR2 FQGNSA. CDR3 length equals 19 residues. V shed 6 bases and J shed 1 base, with 27 bases lying between them. The CDR3 spells CASSGPVEGFWSFQETQYF. CDR3 in DNA: TGTGCCAGCAGTGGGCCTGTGGAGGGGTTTTGGAGTTTCCAAGAGACCCAGTACTTC.